What follows is one T cell receptor (beta chain) and its context. This clonotype was detected many times. No antigen is known for it. No quality values exist for individual bases; no much larger clone is one base distant. In the ophthalmopathy patients, disease was moderately to severely active, with a Clinical Activity Score of 3 or more, a NOSPECS grade of 4 or more, and a duration of less than 3 months. The study excluded patients with uncontrolled infections, other autoimmune diseases, pregnancy or lactation. Diagnoses relied on clinical symptoms, serum thyroxine and TRAb, thyroid ultrasound and orbital computed tomography. PBMCs were isolated from 7.5 to 10 ml of fresh peripheral blood by Ficoll-Paque density gradient centrifugation. Total RNA was extracted with Trizol reagent, and quality was checked on an Agilent 2100 Bioanalyzer. The TCR beta CDR3 regions were amplified from the RNA transcripts. A first-round RT-PCR of the TCR CDR3 used the HTBI primer set with the Qiagen OneStep RT-PCR kit. The libraries were constructed in a second round of multiplex PCR and then size-selected and purified. Sequencing of the libraries was done on an Illumina HiSeq2000 using paired-end 100 bp reads. As for the authors' bioinformatics: Raw data were processed with SOAPnuke, discarding reads with adapters, uncalled bases, mean Phred below 15, or no exact constant-primer or identifier match. COPE v1.2.5 was used to merge high-quality paired reads, and clonotypes were defined as unique nucleotide sequences. MiTCR v1.1 was used to align the clonotypes against IMGT TRBV, TRBD and TRBJ reference segments. The analysis included only V-J combinations with a frequency above 0.0001, which together covered over 98% of the repertoires. A TCS score was defined as the ratio between F50 (clonal expansion) and ExV (chaos), using BLOSUM62-based TCRdist between CDR3 peptides within each V-J. Welch's t-statistics and random forest reduced fewer than 550 V-J features to 10 to 15, which were used in a naive Bayes classifier (R e1071). Clones were called with MiXCR by TCRdb after fastp trimmed the public reads at Q25, and only in-frame beta chains were retained. Every entry covers one CDR3 protein and lists the most common genes and DNA from its rows. TCRdb assigned the V and J calls; the authors' analysis was not used. The sample table records roughly 500,000 distinct CDR3 sequences; roughly 25% of these occur just once. Roughly 10% of the sample lies in the top ten.

The data originate from a study of T cells in Graves' hyperthyroidism and ophthalmopathy (dated by TCRdb to the late 2010s). Study-wide context: Peripheral blood samples were taken at the time of initial diagnosis, prior to any treatment. In six Graves' hyperthyroidism patients, the study also compared T-cell repertoires from thyroid tissue with T-cell repertoires from blood. The roughly 91 discovery patients were randomly split 7:3 into training and test sets. Prospective prediction of ophthalmopathy was tested in an independent validation cohort of under 20 hyperthyroidism patients and 15 to 17 patients who later progressed to ophthalmopathy. After blood sampling, hyperthyroidism patients were treated with methimazole at a starting dose of 30 mg daily, and ophthalmopathy patients were treated with high-dose intravenous methylprednisolone. The paper reports TCR Vbeta CDR3 sequencing of over 130 peripheral blood samples: under 45 ophthalmopathy, under 80 hyperthyroidism and some 17 progressor patients. TCR V-J signatures able to tell the groups apart were searched for in a discovery cohort of some 97 patients, of whom fewer than 45 had Graves' ophthalmopathy and roughly 57 had stable Graves' hyperthyroidism.

Summary of the overall study and its limitations: In cross-validation, a model built on a 13 V-J signature told ophthalmopathy apart from stable hyperthyroidism with 85% to 90% sensitivity and 81% to 82% specificity, and in testing the same model reached 80%/75%. In validation, the model predicted progression to ophthalmopathy a median of approximately 6.6 months before onset, with about 64% sensitivity and about 72% specificity. No statistical method was used to fix the sample size in advance, and group allocation was not hidden from the investigators. Blood samples also contained most of the expanded thyroid clonotypes (frequency above 0.001), which suggests that blood repertoires may reflect thyroid immune responses.

The germline V end is reduced by 6 bases and the J end by 1 base; junction bases left unmatched: 5. From cysteine to phenylalanine, the CDR3 is 14 amino acids long. Only CDR3 DNA remains: 42 bases, in frame from the first base. As encoded in the germline V gene, CDR1 is MNHNS while CDR2 is SASEGT. The receptor's source is a woman between 25 and 40 years old with Graves' ophthalmopathy. This sequence uses TRBV6-1 and TRBJ1-2; TRBD1 agrees with 7 junctional bases. The sample was blood. The CDR3 amino acid sequence is: CASRRDSFNYGYTF. The sequenced DNA: TGTGCCAGCAGGAGGGACAGCTTTAACTATGGCTACACCTTC.